These T cell receptor beta chains were read from a single sample in a study of T-cell reconstitution after alpha-beta-depleted transplantation in children. MiXCR, run by TCRdb on the PCR reads, gives a single entry per CDR3 protein. This table holds about 440,000 distinct CDR3 sequences, around 46% found once. The sample was PBMCs, taken before TCRalphabeta/CD19-depleted stem cell transplant. The receptors derive from a girl aged 2-10 years with aplastic anemia, due to receive a stem cell transplant. Both conserved end residues are part of each CDR3. Each record gives: CDR3 protein, CDR3 DNA, V gene, J gene, clone size, D gene. The D gene is left open where the match is weak. Size is stated for part of the rows, as once, few or many counts, or as a class when the clone is expanded.

CDR3: CSDQKAGESEAFF
DNA: TGCAGCGATCAAAAGGCAGGGGAGAGTGAAGCTTTCTTT
V: TRBV29-1
J: TRBJ1-1
size: -
D: -

CDR3: CATSRDGRNRQPQHF
DNA: TGTGCCACCAGCAGAGATGGGCGAAACCGCCAGCCCCAGCATTTT
V: TRBV15
J: TRBJ1-5
size: -
D: -

CDR3: CASSSTGAGELFF
DNA: TGCGCCAGCAGCTCCACAGGAGCCGGGGAGCTGTTTTTT
V: TRBV5-1
J: TRBJ2-2
size: few
D: -

CDR3: CSVRGGHGSTDTQYF
DNA: TGCAGCGTTCGAGGGGGACATGGTAGCACAGATACGCAGTATTTT
V: TRBV29-1
J: TRBJ2-3
size: -
D: -

CDR3: CASSRTGGLDTQYF
DNA: TGTGCCAGCAGCCGGACAGGGGGCTTAGATACGCAGTATTTT
V: TRBV5-6
J: TRBJ2-3
size: -
D: TRBD1

CDR3: CSVDRRGQGGYTF
DNA: TGCAGCGTTGATCGGCGGGGGCAAGGTGGCTACACCTTC
V: TRBV29-1
J: TRBJ1-2
size: few
D: -

CDR3: CASRPTRTGNTEAFF
DNA: TGCGCCAGCAGGCCTACTAGGACAGGGAACACTGAAGCTTTCTTT
V: TRBV5-1
J: TRBJ1-1
size: -
D: TRBD1

CDR3: CSARVISIGDRGLDGDTF
DNA: TGCAGTGCTAGAGTTATCTCGATTGGGGACAGGGGGCTGGATGGCGACACCTTC
V: TRBV20-1
J: TRBJ1-2
size: -
D: TRBD1

CDR3: CASSRRRQFEQYF
DNA: TGTGCCAGCTCACGGCGACGGCAGTTCGAGCAGTACTTC
V: TRBV18
J: TRBJ2-7
size: -
D: -

CDR3: CASSLPTGGIRGEQFF
DNA: TGTGCCAGCAGTCTACCTACCGGGGGGATTCGAGGGGAGCAGTTCTTC
V: TRBV6-5
J: TRBJ2-1
size: -
D: TRBD2

CDR3: CASSRGQAATEAFF
DNA: TGTGCCAGCAGCCGGGGACAGGCGGCCACTGAAGCTTTCTTT
V: TRBV7-9
J: TRBJ1-1
size: -
D: TRBD1

CDR3: CASTIWGGHQKGWYF
DNA: TGTGCCAGCACCATATGGGGGGGCCATCAAAAGGGGTGGTATTTT
V: TRBV27
J: TRBJ2-3
size: -
D: -

CDR3: CASSSRADTEAFF
DNA: TGTGCCAGCAGTTCCCGGGCAGACACTGAAGCTTTCTTT
V: TRBV12-3/TRBV12-4
J: TRBJ1-1
size: -
D: -

CDR3: CASSQRTGRGTGELFF
DNA: TGTGCCAGCAGCCAACGGACAGGGAGGGGCACCGGGGAGCTGTTTTTT
V: TRBV3-1
J: TRBJ2-2
size: -
D: -

CDR3: CASSGLLGSNLNTEAFF
DNA: TGTGCCAGCAGTGGACTCCTCGGCAGTAACCTTAACACTGAAGCTTTCTTT
V: TRBV6-1
J: TRBJ1-1
size: -
D: -

CDR3: CSAWGQATSGRYNEQFF
DNA: TGCAGTGCCTGGGGACAGGCGACTAGCGGGAGGTACAATGAGCAGTTCTTC
V: TRBV20-1
J: TRBJ2-1
size: many
D: TRBD2

CDR3: CASSLGTGENQPQHF
DNA: TGCGCCAGCAGCTTGGGGACAGGGGAGAATCAGCCCCAGCATTTT
V: TRBV5-1
J: TRBJ1-5
size: -
D: TRBD1

CDR3: CASSQEGASTYEQYF
DNA: TGCGCCAGCAGCCAAGAGGGGGCCTCCACCTACGAGCAGTACTTC
V: TRBV4-1
J: TRBJ2-7
size: -
D: -

CDR3: CASSARGEASSYNEQFF
DNA: TGTGCCAGCAGCGCTCGGGGGGAGGCAAGCTCCTACAATGAGCAGTTCTTC
V: TRBV7-3
J: TRBJ2-1
size: -
D: TRBD2

CDR3: CSASGASFYEQYF
DNA: TGCAGTGCTAGTGGCGCTAGCTTCTACGAGCAGTACTTC
V: TRBV20-1
J: TRBJ2-7
size: -
D: -

CDR3: CASSSPSGGENEQFF
DNA: TGCGCCAGCAGCTCTCCTAGCGGGGGGGAAAATGAGCAGTTCTTC
V: TRBV4-1
J: TRBJ2-1
size: -
D: TRBD2

CDR3: CASSSHREITYEQYF
DNA: TGCGCCAGCAGTAGCCACCGGGAAATAACCTACGAGCAGTACTTC
V: TRBV10-1
J: TRBJ2-7
size: -
D: -

CDR3: CAISLGGLVDSGANVLTF
DNA: TGTGCCATCAGTCTAGGGGGTTTGGTCGACTCTGGGGCCAACGTCCTGACTTTC
V: TRBV10-3
J: TRBJ2-6
size: -
D: -

CDR3: CASSVVGIGGELFF
DNA: TGTGCCAGCAGCGTAGTTGGGATAGGCGGGGAGCTGTTTTTT
V: TRBV9
J: TRBJ2-2
size: many
D: -

CDR3: CASSGTSQGRVDSPLHF
DNA: TGTGCCAGCAGCGGCACATCACAGGGCAGGGTTGATTCACCCCTCCACTTT
V: TRBV9
J: TRBJ1-6
size: -
D: -

CDR3: CASSFRSGYEQYF
DNA: TGTGCCAGCAGCTTTAGGTCGGGCTACGAGCAGTACTTC
V: TRBV5-5
J: TRBJ2-7
size: -
D: -

CDR3: CSAQGLASNEQFF
DNA: TGCAGTGCCCAGGGACTAGCGTCCAATGAGCAGTTCTTC
V: TRBV20-1
J: TRBJ2-1
size: -
D: TRBD2

CDR3: CTARGEATDTQYF
DNA: TGCACTGCTAGAGGAGAGGCCACAGATACGCAGTATTTT
V: TRBV20-1
J: TRBJ2-3
size: many
D: -

CDR3: CASSSRPNTQYF
DNA: TGTGCCAGCAGCTCCCGACCCAATACGCAGTATTTT
V: TRBV7-9
J: TRBJ2-3
size: few
D: -

CDR3: CATFGGPNYGYTF
DNA: TGTGCCACCTTCGGGGGGCCAAACTATGGCTACACCTTC
V: TRBV2
J: TRBJ1-2
size: -
D: -

CDR3: CASSTRDKEYTF
DNA: TGTGCCAGTAGTACCCGGGACAAGGAATACACCTTC
V: TRBV19
J: TRBJ1-2
size: many
D: -

CDR3: CSARDPGTAYEQYF
DNA: TGCAGTGCTAGAGATCCAGGGACAGCCTACGAGCAGTACTTC
V: TRBV20-1
J: TRBJ2-7
size: -
D: TRBD1

CDR3: CSARATTSGVEQFF
DNA: TGCAGTGCTAGAGCAACGACTAGCGGGGTTGAGCAGTTCTTC
V: TRBV20-1
J: TRBJ2-1
size: few
D: TRBD2

CDR3: CASSLSTSGTTGELFF
DNA: TGTGCCAGCAGTTTATCTACTAGCGGGACCACCGGGGAGCTGTTTTTT
V: TRBV27
J: TRBJ2-2
size: -
D: TRBD2

CDR3: CASSLAGTSGSGDTQYF
DNA: TGTGCCAGCAGCTTAGCGGGGACTAGCGGGAGTGGAGATACGCAGTATTTT
V: TRBV7-9
J: TRBJ2-3
size: few
D: TRBD2

CDR3: CASSVPRAIPNTGELFF
DNA: TGTGCCAGCAGCGTTCCAAGAGCGATACCGAACACCGGGGAGCTGTTTTTT
V: TRBV9
J: TRBJ2-2
size: few
D: -

CDR3: CSVARELYQETQYF
DNA: TGCAGCGTTGCAAGAGAATTGTACCAAGAGACCCAGTACTTC
V: TRBV29-1
J: TRBJ2-5
size: -
D: -